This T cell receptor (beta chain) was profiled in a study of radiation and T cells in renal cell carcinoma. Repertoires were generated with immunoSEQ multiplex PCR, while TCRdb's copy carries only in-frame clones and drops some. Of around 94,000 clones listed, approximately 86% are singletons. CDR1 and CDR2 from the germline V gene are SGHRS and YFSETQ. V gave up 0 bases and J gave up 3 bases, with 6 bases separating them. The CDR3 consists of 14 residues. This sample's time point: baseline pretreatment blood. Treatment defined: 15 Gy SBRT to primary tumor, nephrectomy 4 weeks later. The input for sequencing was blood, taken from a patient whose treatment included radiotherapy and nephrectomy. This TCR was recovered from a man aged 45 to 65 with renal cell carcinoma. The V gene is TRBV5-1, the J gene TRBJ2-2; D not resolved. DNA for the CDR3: TGCGCCAGCAGCTTGGTTCCAGACACCGGGGAGCTGTTTTTT. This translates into CASSLVPDTGELFF. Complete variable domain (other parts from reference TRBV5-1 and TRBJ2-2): KAGVTQTPRYLIKTRGQQVTLSCSPISGHRSVSWYQQTPGQGLQFLFEYFSETQRNKGNFPGRFSGRQFSNSRSEMNVSTLELGDSALYLCASSLVPDTGELFFGEGSRLTVL.